These 10 T cell receptor beta chains were sequenced from one sample in a study of blood T cells in healthy people across ages. A second PCR, run for about 7 to 11 cycles, used a sample-barcoded 5' primer plus a J-beta primer mix. A single record per CDR3 protein comes from TCRdb applying MiXCR to the 5' RACE reads. Here the sample spans about 640,000 distinct CDR3 sequences, about 30% being singletons. Sequencing used blood. Receptor source: a woman of 80 years or more in good health.

This clonotype has at least ten counts. The chain recombines TRBV12-3 or TRBV12-4 with TRBJ2-7; D remains ambiguous. The CDR3 runs 15 residues. V shed 3 bases and J shed 0 bases, with 12 bases lying between them. CDR3 protein: CASSFQARSSYEQYF. The CDR3, as DNA: TGTGCCAGCAGTTTCCAAGCGAGGTCCTCCTACGAGCAGTACTTC.

The chain links TRBV5-1 to TRBJ2-2, with 11 bases identical to TRBD2. CDR1 SGHRS and CDR2 YFSETQ come from the germline V gene. J gave up 1 base and V 3 bases, and 8 bases lay outside the gene matches. The length of the CDR3 is 18 residues. CDR3 in amino acids: CASSSNRGLAGNTGELFF. DNA of the CDR3: TGCGCCAGCAGCTCAAACCGCGGACTAGCGGGGAACACCGGGGAGCTGTTTTTT.

This clonotype has more than one count but fewer than ten. A read error may explain this, as a much larger clone is one base away. The chain has TRBV10-3 and TRBJ2-1; 13 nucleotides match TRBD2. V gave up 6 bases and J gave up 12 bases; unmatched junction bases: 11. CDR1 and CDR2 from the germline V gene are ENHRY and SYGVKD. The CDR3 is 15 residues long. CDR3: CAISSTSGGAGGQFF. The CDR3 DNA reads TGTGCCATCAGCTCAACTAGCGGGGGGGCCGGCGGGCAGTTCTTC.

V is TRBV9 and J is TRBJ1-2; D is uncertain. The CDR3 runs to 15 residues. Trimming took off 0 bases at V and 5 bases at J, with 14 bases between the two ends. Germline V gene data show CDR1 as SGDLS and CDR2 as YYNGEE. The CDR3 sequence is CASSVEATRGYGYTF. As DNA, the CDR3 is TGTGCCAGCAGCGTAGAGGCTACGCGAGGATATGGCTACACCTTC.

This clonotype was seen at least ten times. The V gene is TRBV20-1, the J gene TRBJ2-3; D is unclear. The V gene's germline CDR1 is DFQATT and CDR2 SNEGSKA (reference sequence). The CDR3 consists of 13 residues. Trimming removed 4 bases at V and 3 bases at J, with 11 bases between. CDR3 sequence reads: CSAIWEATDTQYF. The CDR3 nucleotides are TGCAGTGCTATCTGGGAAGCGACAGATACGCAGTATTTT.

This clonotype has just a few counts. A read error may be the cause here, since a much bigger clone is one base away. DNA of the CDR3: TGCAGTGCTAGAGACACAGGGGTGATTCTGCCCCAGCATTTT. This sequence encodes CSARDTGVILPQHF. This sequence joins TRBV20-1 and TRBJ1-5; 7 nucleotides line up with TRBD1. Germline V gene data show CDR1 as DFQATT and CDR2 as SNEGSKA (reference sequence). CDR3 length: 14 residues. V trimming: 0 bases; J trimming: 9 bases; junction bases outside the gene matches: 8.

The rearrangement joins TRBV28 to TRBJ1-5, with D possibly being TRBD1 (5 bases). Deletions cut 5 bases from V and 6 bases from J, with 8 bases between. CDR1 and CDR2 from the germline V gene are MDHEN and SYDVKM. The CDR3 has 12 amino acids. The CDR3 coding sequence is TGTGCCAGCAGTATGACAGTTCAGCCCCAGCATTTT. Translated: CASSMTVQPQHF. Full variable domain (rest looked up from reference TRBV28 and TRBJ1-5): DVKVTQSSRYLVKRTGEKVFLECVQDMDHENMFWYRQDPGLGLRLIYFSYDVKMKEKGDIPEGYSVSREKKERFSLILESASTNQTSMYLCASSMTVQPQHFGDGTRLSIL.

This clonotype was picked up many times. The genes are TRBV29-1 and TRBJ1-2; maybe TRBD1 (6 bases). The length of the CDR3 is 14 residues. CDR1 SQVTM and CDR2 ANQGSEA come from the germline V gene. The germline V and J ends were trimmed by 2 bases and 5 bases, with 15 bases remaining between them. CDR3 sequence reads: CSVEKDRGFYGYTF. DNA of the CDR3: TGCAGCGTTGAAAAGGACAGAGGATTTTATGGCTACACCTTC.

CDR3 in DNA: TGTGCCAGCAGTTTACAGGTTGGGGATTCGGGCTACACCTTC. This gives the protein CASSLQVGDSGYTF. The chain joins TRBV27 to TRBJ1-2, with D unclear. The V gene's germline CDR1 is MNHEY and CDR2 SMNVEV (reference sequence). V dropped 2 bases and J dropped 8 bases, with 15 bases sitting between them. This CDR3 spans 14 amino acids.

The chain employs TRBV5-6 and TRBJ2-1, with 9 nucleotides matching TRBD2. There are 16 residues in the CDR3. J lost 3 bases, V lost 3 bases, and 7 bases had no gene match. The germline V gene encodes CDR1 SGHDT and CDR2 YYEEEE. The CDR3 bases are TGTGCCAGCAGCTCATTAGCGGGGGTCATCTACAATGAGCAGTTCTTC. Protein product: CASSSLAGVIYNEQFF.